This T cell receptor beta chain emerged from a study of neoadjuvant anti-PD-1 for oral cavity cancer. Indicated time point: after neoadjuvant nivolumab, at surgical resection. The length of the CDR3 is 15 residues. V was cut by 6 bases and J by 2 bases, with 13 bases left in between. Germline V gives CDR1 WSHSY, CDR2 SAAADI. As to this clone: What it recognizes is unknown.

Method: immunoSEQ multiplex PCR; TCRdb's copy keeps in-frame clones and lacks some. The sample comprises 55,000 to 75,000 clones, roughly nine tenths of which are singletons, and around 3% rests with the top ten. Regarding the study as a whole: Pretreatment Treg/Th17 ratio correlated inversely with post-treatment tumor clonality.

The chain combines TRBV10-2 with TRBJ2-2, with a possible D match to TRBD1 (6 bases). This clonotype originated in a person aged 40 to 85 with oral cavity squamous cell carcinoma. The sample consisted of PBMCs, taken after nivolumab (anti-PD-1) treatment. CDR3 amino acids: CASRMGALNTGELFF. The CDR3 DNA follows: TGCGCCAGCAGGATGGGGGCACTTAACACCGGGGAGCTGTTTTTT.